The T cell receptor (beta chain) described here comes from a study of blood T cell repertoires in COVID-19 (dated by TCRdb to the early 2020s). With regard to the full study: Samples from collaborators originated in the United States, Italy and Spain and spanned both the acute and convalescent phases of COVID-19. The material from the prospective study consisted of cDNA or gDNA derived from T cells, B-cell-depleted T cells, or PBMCs. Subjects who had been exposed to COVID-19, were actively infected with it, or had recovered from it provided the deeply sampled blood TCRbeta repertoires that made up the dataset. A freely available public database, intended as a resource for researchers studying the immune response to SARS-CoV-2, is where the repertoires were released. The samples were drawn from the first 160 participants of the ongoing ImmuneRACE study and from 1,254 subjects provided by 6 global collaborators. Nearly every sample came with metadata listing a de-identified subject ID, COVID-19 status, age in years and sex. Where HLA class I and class II types were available, the types were taken from metadata supplied by the sample provider, not from assay-based typing.

The germline ends are 19 bases apart after V is trimmed by 1 base and J by 4 bases. The CDR3, cysteine through phenylalanine, is 17 amino acids long. The DNA shown is the 51-base CDR3, in frame from base 1. From a lookup of the germline V gene, CDR1 and CDR2 are SGDLS and YYNGEE. Concerning this clone itself: No cognate antigen has been identified for it. Base-call qualities are not available, and no considerably larger clone is one nucleotide away.

TCRbeta CDR3 regions were amplified from genomic DNA using the immunoSEQ Assay, a bias-controlled multiplex PCR. In the source study's methods: Nucleated cell counts per sample were estimated from amplification of reference gene primers within the assay. To quantify the absolute abundance of each unique TCRbeta CDR3 rearrangement, sequence reads were collapsed and filtered. For each sample, productive Simpson clonality was calculated as the square root of Simpson's diversity index over productive rearrangements. TCRdb's version of the immuneACCESS table is confined to in-frame rearrangements and falls short of the full clone set. An unresolved V gene accounts for under half of the shortfall where checked; the remainder is of unknown origin. V and J calls plus clone size are reproduced from that table; the DNA served to infer D and trimming. This sample holds about 370,000 clones; 75% to 90% were observed only once. 0.9% to 1.1% of the sample lies in the top ten.

Participants in the prospective study were enrolled through a virtual design, were aged about 18 to 90 years, and lived in some 24 United States geographic areas. Cohort assignment in the prospective study relied on participant-reported clinical history from a screening survey and a study questionnaire. Recovered participants in ImmuneRACE Cohort 3 were defined by two consecutive negative NP/OP PCR tests, clearance by a healthcare professional, or resolution of symptoms. In the prospective study, whole blood, serum and a nasopharyngeal or oropharyngeal swab were collected from each participant by mobile phlebotomists. Additional blood draws and questionnaires over an approximately two-month period could optionally be provided by prospective study participants. Prospective study blood samples were shipped either frozen or at room temperature before DNA extraction. The research as a whole found: How much clinical and demographic metadata was included differed by source and by participant, and the metadata was provided uncurated.

What was sequenced was PBMCs or T cells enriched from blood (not recorded which). The V gene is TRBV9 and the J gene is TRBJ2-3; a weak D assignment points to TRBD2 (7 bases agree). The receptor comes from a man aged 18 to 35 who had recovered from COVID-19. DNA sequence: TGTGCCAGCAGCGTAACGGATGGAGGGGGGGCCCCAGATACGCAGTATTTT. Translated, it reads CASSVTDGGGAPDTQYF.